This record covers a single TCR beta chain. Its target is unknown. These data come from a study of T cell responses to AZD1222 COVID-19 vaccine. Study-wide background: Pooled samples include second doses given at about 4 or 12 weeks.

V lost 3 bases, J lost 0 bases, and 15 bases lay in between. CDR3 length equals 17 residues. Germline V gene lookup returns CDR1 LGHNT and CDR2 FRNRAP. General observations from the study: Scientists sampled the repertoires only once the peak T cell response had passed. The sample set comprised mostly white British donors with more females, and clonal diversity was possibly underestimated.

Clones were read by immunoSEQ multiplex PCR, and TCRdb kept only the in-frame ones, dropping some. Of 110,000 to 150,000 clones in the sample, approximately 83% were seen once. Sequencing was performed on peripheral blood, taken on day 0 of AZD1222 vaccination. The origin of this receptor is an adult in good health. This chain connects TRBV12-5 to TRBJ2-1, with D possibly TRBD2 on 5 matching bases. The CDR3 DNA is TGTGCTAGTGGTTTCTCAACAGCGGAGAGCTCCTACAATGAGCAGTTCTTC. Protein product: CASGFSTAESSYNEQFF.